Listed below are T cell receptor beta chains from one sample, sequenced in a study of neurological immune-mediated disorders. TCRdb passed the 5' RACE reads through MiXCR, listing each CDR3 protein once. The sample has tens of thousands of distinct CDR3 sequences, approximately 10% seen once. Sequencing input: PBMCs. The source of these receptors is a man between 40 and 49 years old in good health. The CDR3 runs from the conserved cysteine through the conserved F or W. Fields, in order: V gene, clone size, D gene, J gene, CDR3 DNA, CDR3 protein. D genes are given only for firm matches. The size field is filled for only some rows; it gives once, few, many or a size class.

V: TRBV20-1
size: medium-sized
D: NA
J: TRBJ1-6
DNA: TGCAGTGCTAGGCTGGAACTCGGGAATTCACCCCTCCACTTT
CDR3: CSARLELGNSPLHF

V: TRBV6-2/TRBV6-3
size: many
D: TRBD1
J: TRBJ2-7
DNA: TGTGCCAGCAGTTACTCCGCAAGCCGGGACAGCACCTACGAGCAGTACTTC
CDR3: CASSYSASRDSTYEQYF

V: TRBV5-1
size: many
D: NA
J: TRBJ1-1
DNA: TGCGCCAGCAGCTTGGAAGCAGACACTGAAGCTTTCTTT
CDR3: CASSLEADTEAFF

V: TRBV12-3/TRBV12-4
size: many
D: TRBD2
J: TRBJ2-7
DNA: TGTGCCAGCAGTCGGGGACTAGCGAACGAGCAGTACTTC
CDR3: CASSRGLANEQYF

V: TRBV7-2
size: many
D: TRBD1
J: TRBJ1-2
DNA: TGTGCCAGCAGCCAGGACAGGGGCCCCCATGGCTACACCTTC
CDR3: CASSQDRGPHGYTF

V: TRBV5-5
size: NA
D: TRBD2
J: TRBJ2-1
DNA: TGTGCCAGCAGCCCAAGACTAGCGGGGACCTACAATGAGCAGTTCTTC
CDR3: CASSPRLAGTYNEQFF

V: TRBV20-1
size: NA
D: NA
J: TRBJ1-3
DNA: TGCAGTGCTGCGGGTGTCCGGGGGTCTGGAAACACCATATATTTT
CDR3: CSAAGVRGSGNTIYF

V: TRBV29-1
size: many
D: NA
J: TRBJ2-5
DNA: TGCAGCGGGGGACATAGTGGGGAGACCCAGTACTTC
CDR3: CSGGHSGETQYF

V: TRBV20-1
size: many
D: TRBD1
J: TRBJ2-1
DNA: TGCAGTGCTAGACACTACCCCACTGGACAGGGGGCGGGTGAGCAGTTCTTC
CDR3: CSARHYPTGQGAGEQFF

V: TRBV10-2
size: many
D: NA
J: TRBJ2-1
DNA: TGCGCCAGCAGTCCCGTCAATGAGCAGTTCTTC
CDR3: CASSPVNEQFF

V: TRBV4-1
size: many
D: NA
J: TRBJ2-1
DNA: TGCGCCAGCAGCCCTTCTCATCTAGGGGGGAACAATGAGCAGTTCTTC
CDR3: CASSPSHLGGNNEQFF

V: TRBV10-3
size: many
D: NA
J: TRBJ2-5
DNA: TGTGCCATCAGTGAGAGGGACTTACAAGAGACCCAGTACTTC
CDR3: CAISERDLQETQYF

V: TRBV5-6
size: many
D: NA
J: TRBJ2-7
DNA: TGTGCCAGCAGCTTCTCCCCCAAAGCCTACGAGCAGTACTTC
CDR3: CASSFSPKAYEQYF

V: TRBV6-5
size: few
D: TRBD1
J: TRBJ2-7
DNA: TGTGCCAGCAGTGAACGACAGGGGACGATTGAGGAGCAGTACTTC
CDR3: CASSERQGTIEEQYF

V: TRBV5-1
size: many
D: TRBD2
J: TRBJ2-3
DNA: TGCGCCAGCAGCTTGGAGACGGGAGGGGAAGATACGCAGTATTTT
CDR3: CASSLETGGEDTQYF

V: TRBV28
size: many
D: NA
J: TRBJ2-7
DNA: TGTGCCAGCAGTTTTGATCAGTTCCCCCGCCGGGAACCGCAGTACTTC
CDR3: CASSFDQFPRREPQYF

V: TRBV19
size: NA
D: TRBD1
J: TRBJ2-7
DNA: TGTGCCAGTAGTCGCACCTGGACAGGGGACTACGAGCAGTACTTC
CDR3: CASSRTWTGDYEQYF

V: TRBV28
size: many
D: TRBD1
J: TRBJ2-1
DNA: TGTGCCAGCAGTTTACCAGGGGGCGAGGAAGGGTACAATGAGCAGTTCTTC
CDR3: CASSLPGGEEGYNEQFF

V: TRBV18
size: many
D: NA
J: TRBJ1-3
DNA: TGTGCCAGCTCACCAGGGGTGACAAGCTCTGGAAACACCATATATTTT
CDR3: CASSPGVTSSGNTIYF

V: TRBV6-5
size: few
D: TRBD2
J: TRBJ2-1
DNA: TGTGCCAGCAGTCCACTTCGACTAGCGGGAGACAGCAATGAGCAGTTCTTC
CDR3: CASSPLRLAGDSNEQFF

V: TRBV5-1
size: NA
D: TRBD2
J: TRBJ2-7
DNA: TGCGCCAGCAGCTTGGCGGGGGGGCACGACGAGCAGTACTTC
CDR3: CASSLAGGHDEQYF

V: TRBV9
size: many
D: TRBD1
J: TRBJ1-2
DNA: TGTGCCAGCAGCTCCAGTCCCACAGACAGGGGCTATGGCTACACCTTC
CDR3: CASSSSPTDRGYGYTF

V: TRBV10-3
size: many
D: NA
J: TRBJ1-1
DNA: TGTGCCATCAGTGATCCCTCCCGGAACACTGAAGCTTTCTTT
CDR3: CAISDPSRNTEAFF

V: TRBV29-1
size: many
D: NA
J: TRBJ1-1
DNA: TGCAGCGTCTACTCTTGGAACACTGAAGCTTTCTTT
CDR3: CSVYSWNTEAFF

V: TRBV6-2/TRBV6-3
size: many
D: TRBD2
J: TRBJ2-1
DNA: TGTGCCAGCAGTTCTCTAGCGGCCACCTACAATGAGCAGTTCTTC
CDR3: CASSSLAATYNEQFF

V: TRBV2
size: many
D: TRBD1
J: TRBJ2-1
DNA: TGTGCCACCAATGCGGACAGGGACAATGAGCAGTTCTTC
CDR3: CATNADRDNEQFF

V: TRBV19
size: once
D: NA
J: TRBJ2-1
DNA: TGTGCCAGTAGTATTGGGGTAGCGAGAGATCTTCGCAATGAGCAGTTCTTC
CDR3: CASSIGVARDLRNEQFF

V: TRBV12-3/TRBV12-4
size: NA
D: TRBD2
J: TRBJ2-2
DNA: TGTGCCAGCAGCCCAGTTAGCGGGGGGATCGGGGAGCTGTTTTTT
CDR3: CASSPVSGGIGELFF

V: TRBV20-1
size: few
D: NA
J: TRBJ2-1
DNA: TGCAGTGCCCCAATAGGGACCCTCTCTCACAATGAGCAGTTCTTC
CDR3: CSAPIGTLSHNEQFF

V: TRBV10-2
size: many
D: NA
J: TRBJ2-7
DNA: TGCGCCAGCAGTGAGTTCCTAGGTGGGAAGGGGGGCGAGCAGTACTTC
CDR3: CASSEFLGGKGGEQYF

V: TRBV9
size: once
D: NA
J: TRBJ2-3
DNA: TGTGCCAGCAGCGTCCGGAGTCGAGATACGCAGTATTTT
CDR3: CASSVRSRDTQYF

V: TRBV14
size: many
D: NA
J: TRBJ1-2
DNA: TGTGCCAGCAGCCAAGCATCGGGACGCTACTATGGCTACACCTTC
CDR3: CASSQASGRYYGYTF

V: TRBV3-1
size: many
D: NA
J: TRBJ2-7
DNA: TGTGCCAGCAGCCAAGAATATACTCGTGGGGAGCAGTACTTC
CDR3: CASSQEYTRGEQYF

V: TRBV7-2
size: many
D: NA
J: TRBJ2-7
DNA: TGTGCCAGCAGCTCAATGATAGAGAAGGTCGAGCAGTACTTC
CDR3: CASSSMIEKVEQYF

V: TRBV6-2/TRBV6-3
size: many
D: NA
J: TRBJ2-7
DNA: TGTGCCAGCACCATAGCGGGACAGGTCTACTACGAGCAGTACTTC
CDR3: CASTIAGQVYYEQYF

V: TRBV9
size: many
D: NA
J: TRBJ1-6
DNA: TGTGCCAGCAGCGTCGGAGGTGATAATTCACCCCTCCACTTT
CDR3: CASSVGGDNSPLHF

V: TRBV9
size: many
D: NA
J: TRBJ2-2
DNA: TGTGCCAGCACCCTTTCGCGTGGCGGGGAGCTGTTTTTT
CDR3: CASTLSRGGELFF

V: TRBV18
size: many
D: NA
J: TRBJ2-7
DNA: TGTGCCAGCTCACCGATAGGAGACAGTGACGAGCAGTACTTC
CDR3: CASSPIGDSDEQYF